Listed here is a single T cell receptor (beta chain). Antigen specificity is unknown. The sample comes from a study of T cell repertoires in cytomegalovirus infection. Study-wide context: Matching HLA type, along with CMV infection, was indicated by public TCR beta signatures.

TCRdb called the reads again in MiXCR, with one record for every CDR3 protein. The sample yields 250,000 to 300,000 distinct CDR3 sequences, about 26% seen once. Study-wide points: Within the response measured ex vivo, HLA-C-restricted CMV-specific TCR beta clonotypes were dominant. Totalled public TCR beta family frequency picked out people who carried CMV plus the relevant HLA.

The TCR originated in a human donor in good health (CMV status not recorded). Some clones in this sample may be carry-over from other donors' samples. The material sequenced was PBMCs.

CDR3 region: CATGGDRGFSPLHF. In DNA form, the CDR3 reads TGTGCCACGGGGGGAGACAGGGGGTTTTCACCCCTCCACTTT. J is TRBJ1-6 and V is TRBV6-1; 9 bases align to TRBD1. V dropped 10 bases and J dropped 9; count of bases not matched to a gene: 10. The CDR3 sequence is 14 residues long. The germline gives CDR1 MNHNS, CDR2 SASEGT.